These 15 T cell receptor beta chains were all obtained from the same sample, sequenced in a study of T-cell reconstitution after alpha-beta-depleted transplantation in children. TCRbeta library construction was performed incorporating unique molecular identifiers. From the PCR reads, TCRdb called clonotypes with MiXCR, one entry per CDR3 protein. The sample holds about 190,000 distinct CDR3 sequences, 8.5% to 14% seen once. The material sequenced was PBMCs, taken before TCRalphabeta/CD19-depleted stem cell transplant. The receptor set was obtained from a boy aged 2 to 9 with acute myeloid leukemia, due to receive a stem cell transplant.

At least ten counts were recorded for this clonotype. The V call is TRBV7-6, the J call TRBJ2-1, with 7 nucleotides matching TRBD2. This CDR3 contains 15 residues. V lost 5 bases to trimming and J lost 3 bases; unmatched junction nucleotides: 7. The germline CDR1 and CDR2 sequences are SGHVS and FNYEAQ. As DNA, the CDR3 is TGTGCCAGCAGCGTGGCTAGCGGCTACTACAATGAGCAGTTCTTC. As protein: CASSVASGYYNEQFF.

Ten or more counts support this clonotype. The chain carries TRBV7-8 and TRBJ2-7; D is undetermined. The V and J ends lost 4 bases and 2 bases respectively, with 6 bases between them. The germline CDR1 and CDR2 sequences are SGHVS and FQNEAQ. This CDR3 has 12 amino acids. Here the CDR3 reads CASSSLPYEQYF. The DNA for the CDR3 is TGTGCCAGCAGCTCGCTGCCCTACGAGCAGTACTTC.

There are many counts of this clonotype. The genes are TRBV20-1 and TRBJ2-3; TRBD2 is a possible D gene (6 bases). Germline assignment: CDR1 DFQATT and CDR2 SNEGSKA (reference sequence). The CDR3 is 15 residues long. Trimming removed 5 bases from V and 2 bases from J, with 17 bases in between. The CDR3 reads CSALGPPDYTDTQYF. The DNA of the CDR3 is TGCAGTGCTTTGGGGCCCCCGGACTACACAGATACGCAGTATTTT.

This clonotype was recorded at least ten times. The chain couples TRBV25-1 to TRBJ2-7; D is unclear. Trimming left V 4 bases short and J 2 bases short, with 12 bases between. There are 14 residues in the CDR3. The germline V gene encodes CDR1 MGHDK and CDR2 SYGVNS. CDR3 sequence: CASSGIRTPYEQYF. Here the CDR3 DNA reads TGTGCCAGCAGTGGAATAAGGACCCCCTACGAGCAGTACTTC.

In the case of this clonotype: The junction and the germline gene differ at one end; a read error may be behind it. The chain uses TRBV20-1 and TRBJ2-2; 15 bases are a match to TRBD2. CDR1 is DFQATT and CDR2 is SNEGSKA in the germline V gene (reference sequence). There are 17 residues in the CDR3. The CDR3: CCATTWTSGGATGELFF. The CDR3 DNA reads TGCTGTGCTACGACTTGGACTAGCGGGGGGGCCACCGGGGAGCTGTTTTTT.

Many counts were recorded for this clonotype. This chain joins TRBV20-1 and TRBJ1-4, with a tentative D call TRBD1 (5 bases). Trimming left V 6 bases short and J 8 bases short, with 16 bases between. The germline V gene encodes CDR1 DFQATT and CDR2 SNEGSKA (reference sequence). The CDR3 has 13 residues. The CDR3 reads CSANSGVGEKLFF. The CDR3 DNA sequence: TGCAGTGCAAACTCGGGGGTCGGCGAAAAACTGTTTTTT.

This clonotype was counted many times. J is TRBJ1-1 and V is TRBV7-9, with D maybe TRBD1 (5 bases). The CDR3 is 12 amino acids. Germline V gives CDR1 SEHNR, CDR2 FQNEAQ (reference sequence). V lost 10 bases and J lost 6, with 15 bases in between. CDR3 nucleotide sequence: TGTGCCACCACGGGTGTGGGGGCTGAAGCTTTCTTT. Its translation: CATTGVGAEAFF.

This chain links TRBV12-5 with TRBJ2-2; 8 positions agree with TRBD1. The CDR3 runs 15 residues. Germline V gives CDR1 LGHNT, CDR2 FRNRAP. J was trimmed by 4 bases and V by 6 bases; bases with no gene match: 7. DNA of the CDR3: TGTGCTAGTGGCCAACGGACAGGGTTCACCGGGGAGCTGTTTTTT. This sequence encodes CASGQRTGFTGELFF.

This clonotype showed up many times. The J gene is TRBJ1-3, the V gene TRBV5-1; D is unresolved. Between the trimmed V and J ends, which lost 2 bases and 0 bases, there was a span of 3 bases. The CDR3 is made up of 13 amino acids. The germline CDR1 and CDR2 sequences are SGHRS and YFSETQ. CDR3 DNA sequence: TGCGCCAGCAGCTTAACCTCTGGAAACACCATATATTTT. Its translation is CASSLTSGNTIYF.

This clonotype was recorded at least ten times. The chain combines TRBV5-1 with TRBJ1-5; TRBD1 is a possible D gene (6 bases). Trimming pared 0 bases from V and 4 bases from J, leaving 8 bases between. The CDR3 is made up of 14 amino acids. Germline V gives CDR1 SGHRS, CDR2 YFSETQ. As DNA, the CDR3 is TGCGCCAGCAGCTTGGACAGGGCTAATCAGCCCCAGCATTTT. Its protein is CASSLDRANQPQHF.

This clonotype was observed at least ten times. The CDR3, as DNA: TGTGCCAGCAGCTTTACAGGGTCTGGGTTTCAGTACTTC. Translated: CASSFTGSGFQYF. The chain recombines TRBV7-6 with TRBJ2-7; weak D call: TRBD1 (6 bases). The CDR3 totals 13 residues. The germline V gene has CDR1 SGHVS and CDR2 FNYEAQ. Trimming stripped 3 bases from V and 10 bases from J, with 16 bases between.

There are many counts of this clonotype. The J gene is TRBJ2-3, the V gene TRBV11-2, with D hard to call. The germline V gene has CDR1 SGHAT and CDR2 FQNNGV. CDR3 length: 18 residues. With 5 bases removed from V and 2 bases from J, the gap between germline ends came to 23 bases. The CDR3 reads CASSTDVSPGSFTDTQYF. As DNA, the CDR3 is TGTGCCAGCAGCACCGACGTTTCGCCCGGGTCGTTCACAGATACGCAGTATTTT.

This clonotype was observed at least ten times. The chain joins TRBV3-1 to TRBJ2-1; D is possibly TRBD2 (5 bases). Germline V gene lookup returns CDR1 LGHDT and CDR2 YNNKEL (reference sequence). The CDR3 runs 15 residues. Trimming removed 1 base from V and 0 bases from J, with 7 bases in between. The CDR3 loop is CASSQGTGSYNEQFF. In DNA form, the CDR3 reads TGTGCCAGCAGCCAAGGGACTGGCTCCTACAATGAGCAGTTCTTC.

This clonotype was recorded many times. The chain joins TRBV4-1 to TRBJ1-4, with 7 bases aligning to TRBD1. Germline CDR1 and CDR2: MGHRA and YSYEKL. With V trimmed by 2 bases and J by 5 bases, 2 bases remained unmatched. The length of the CDR3 is 14 residues. The CDR3 loop is CASSQLGQNEKLFF. Here the CDR3 DNA reads TGCGCCAGCAGCCAATTGGGACAGAATGAAAAACTGTTTTTT.

The table lists this clonotype with many counts. The J gene is TRBJ2-6, the V gene TRBV7-3; D ambiguous. This CDR3 has 13 residues. Deletions cut 5 bases from V and 4 bases from J, with 6 bases between. CDR1 is SGHTA and CDR2 is FQGTGA in the germline V gene. DNA for the CDR3: TGTGCCAGCAGCCCGACCGGGGCCAACGTCCTGACTTTC. Translation: CASSPTGANVLTF.